The TCR beta chain described here comes from a study of T cells in Graves' hyperthyroidism and ophthalmopathy. From RNA transcripts, TCR beta CDR3 regions were amplified. An initial round of RT-PCR targeting the TCR CDR3 relied on the HTBI primer set. MiXCR, run by TCRdb on the multiplex PCR reads, gives a single entry per CDR3 protein. Of some 690,000 distinct CDR3 sequences in the sample, approximately 15% were seen once. Findings of the study overall: In validation, the model predicted ophthalmopathy. These predictions came a median about 6 months before onset.

Together with thyroid ultrasound, orbital computed tomography, serum thyroxine and TRAb, clinical symptoms were used for diagnoses. Trimming removed 2 bases from V and 0 bases from J, with 18 bases in between. This CDR3 spans 17 amino acids. Germline V gene lookup returns CDR1 SGHKS and CDR2 YYEKEE (reference sequence). About this clonotype itself: Its matching antigen is unknown.

The chain couples TRBV5-5 to TRBJ2-7; D tentatively fits TRBD1 or TRBD2 (5 bases each). The source is a man aged 45-65 years with Graves' hyperthyroidism. Sequenced: blood. CDR3 amino acids: CASSLVSGTADSYEQYF. The CDR3 nucleotides read TGTGCCAGCAGCTTAGTATCCGGGACGGCTGACTCCTACGAGCAGTACTTC.